These T cell receptor beta chains were read from a single sample in a study of graft-versus-host responses after intestinal transplantation. Assay used: immunoSEQ multiplex PCR; TCRdb lists only in-frame clones, some missing. The sample lists some 96,000 clones, 90% occurring once. Sequences were derived from PBMCs, sampled 450 to 480 days after intestinal transplant. All receptors come from a human patient who received an intestinal transplant, so some T cells may come from the graft donor. Each CDR3 is given with its conserved first and last residue. A D gene is named only where the DNA matches it firmly. Size is stated for part of the rows, as once, few or many counts, or as a class when the clone is expanded.

V gene	J gene	clone size	D gene	CDR3 protein	CDR3 DNA
TRBV5-6	TRBJ2-1	.	.	CASSLYAGSRLNEQFF	TGTGCCAGCAGCTTGTACGCAGGGTCTCGTCTCAATGAGCAGTTCTTC
TRBV5-1	TRBJ2-6	.	.	CASSLGAGANVLTF	TGCGCCAGCAGCTTGGGGGCTGGGGCCAACGTCCTGACTTTC
TRBV18	TRBJ2-2	.	TRBD1	CASARQGDTGELFF	TGTGCCAGCGCCCGACAGGGGGACACCGGGGAGCTGTTTTTT
TRBV5-6	TRBJ2-5	once	TRBD1	CASSARGRGLVETQYF	TGTGCCAGCAGCGCCCGGGGCAGGGGGCTGGTGGAGACCCAGTACTTC
TRBV6-5	TRBJ1-1	.	.	CASIGPGNTEAFF	TGTGCCAGCATTGGCCCGGGGAACACTGAAGCTTTCTTT
TRBV5-4	TRBJ2-2	.	.	CASSLAAQNTGELFF	TGTGCCAGCAGCTTGGCGGCCCAGAACACCGGGGAGCTGTTTTTT
TRBV11-1	TRBJ2-5	.	.	CASSPRTAWGTQYF	TGTGCCAGCAGCCCCCGGACAGCCTGGGGGACCCAGTACTTC
TRBV2	TRBJ2-7	.	.	CASSPQLGYGQYF	TGTGCCAGCAGCCCTCAACTGGGGTACGGGCAGTACTTC
TRBV9	TRBJ1-1	.	.	CASTRLEGDLFGAFF	TGTGCCAGCACCCGGTTGGAGGGCGATTTATTTGGAGCTTTCTTT
TRBV4-2	TRBJ2-7	.	TRBD1	CASSGKGQGYEQYF	TGTGCCAGCAGCGGAAAGGGACAGGGCTACGAGCAGTACTTC
TRBV12-5	TRBJ1-5	.	TRBD1	CASGPRQGGSYQPQHF	TGTGCTAGTGGTCCAAGACAGGGGGGGAGTTATCAGCCCCAGCATTTT
TRBV27	TRBJ2-7	few	.	CASSLYRDSYEQYF	TGTGCCAGCAGTTTATATAGGGACTCCTACGAGCAGTACTTC
TRBV13	TRBJ1-3	once	.	CASSLGSSGNTIYF	TGTGCCAGCAGCTTAGGGAGCTCTGGAAACACCATATATTTT
TRBV9	TRBJ1-2	.	.	CASSPGRYGYTF	TGTGCCAGCAGCCCAGGGAGGTATGGCTACACCTTC
TRBV5-4	TRBJ2-3	.	TRBD1	CASSLGGQFGSTDTQYF	TGTGCCAGCAGCTTGGGGGGACAGTTCGGAAGCACAGATACGCAGTATTTT
TRBV5-1	TRBJ1-2	once	.	CASSLDGQGYGYTF	TGCGCCAGCAGCTTGGATGGGCAGGGTTATGGCTACACCTTC
TRBV5-1	TRBJ1-1	.	TRBD1	CASNRGQVNTEAFF	TGCGCCAGCAACCGGGGACAGGTGAACACTGAAGCTTTCTTT
TRBV6-4	TRBJ1-2	.	.	CASSVAPNYGYTF	TGTGCCAGCAGTGTGGCACCTAACTATGGCTACACCTTC
TRBV19	TRBJ1-2	.	.	CASTQGHDGYTF	TGTGCCAGTACCCAGGGTCACGATGGCTACACCTTC
TRBV9	TRBJ1-1	.	.	CASLNTEAFF	TGTGCCAGCCTAAACACTGAAGCTTTCTTT
TRBV9	TRBJ1-4	.	.	CASSEGDPNEKLFF	TGTGCCAGCAGCGAGGGGGACCCTAATGAAAAACTGTTTTTT
TRBV4-1	TRBJ2-1	.	.	CASSQDGAEQFF	TGCGCCAGCAGCCAAGATGGGGCTGAGCAGTTCTTC
TRBV6-4	TRBJ1-6	.	.	CASSDEGALGYSPLHF	TGTGCCAGCAGTGACGAAGGGGCACTGGGTTATTCACCCCTCCACTTT
TRBV18	TRBJ2-1	.	TRBD2	CASSSPEGVAGNEQFF	TGTGCCAGCAGCTCCCCCGAGGGGGTAGCGGGGAATGAGCAGTTCTTC
TRBV4-1	TRBJ1-2	.	TRBD1	CASSQGTGGSGYTF	TGCGCCAGCAGCCAAGGGACAGGGGGCAGTGGCTACACCTTC
TRBV6-1	TRBJ2-1	.	TRBD2	CASSEGGGALVSPYNEQFF	TGTGCCAGCAGTGAGGGGGGAGGGGCTCTGGTATCTCCCTACAATGAGCAGTTCTTC
TRBV6-7	TRBJ2-7	.	.	CASNDSNPGPKKPYEQYF	TGTGCCAGCAACGACTCAAACCCGGGACCCAAAAAGCCCTACGAGCAGTACTTC
TRBV5-1	TRBJ2-2	.	.	CASSPSPNRVGTGELFF	TGCGCCAGCAGCCCCTCCCCAAACAGGGTTGGGACCGGGGAGCTGTTTTTT
TRBV27	TRBJ1-1	.	TRBD1	CASRAGQGVGNTEAFF	TGTGCCAGCAGAGCGGGACAGGGGGTGGGGAACACTGAAGCTTTCTTT
TRBV7-2	TRBJ2-5	.	.	CASSRKTRGETQYF	TGTGCCAGCAGCCGTAAGACTAGGGGAGAGACCCAGTACTTC
TRBV7-3	TRBJ2-4	once	.	CASSQGMEPPRFQYF	TGTGCCAGCAGCCAGGGGATGGAGCCTCCTAGGTTTCAGTACTTC
TRBV18	TRBJ1-1	few	.	CASSLRTRDTEAFF	TGTGCCAGCTCCCTCAGGACTCGGGACACTGAAGCTTTCTTT
TRBV7-3	TRBJ1-6	.	.	CASSSGTTNSPLHF	TGTGCCAGCAGCTCCGGGACAACTAATTCACCCCTCCACTTT
TRBV7-9	TRBJ2-3	.	.	CASSLATPSLTDTQYF	TGTGCCAGCAGCTTAGCTACGCCTAGCCTGACAGATACGCAGTATTTT
TRBV9	TRBJ2-1	once	.	CASSVEGTVNEQFF	TGTGCCAGCAGCGTGGAGGGGACGGTGAATGAGCAGTTCTTC
TRBV19	TRBJ1-5	.	.	CASSISGRQPQHF	TGTGCCAGTAGTATATCCGGGAGGCAGCCCCAGCATTTT
TRBV15	TRBJ1-2	.	.	CATSRDRQVYGYTF	TGTGCCACCAGCAGAGATCGGCAGGTCTATGGCTACACCTTC
TRBV13	TRBJ2-7	.	.	CASSLFYGAAYEQYF	TGTGCCAGCAGCTTATTCTACGGGGCGGCCTACGAGCAGTACTTC
TRBV11-1	TRBJ1-1	.	.	CASSTEWGLDTEAFF	TGTGCCAGCAGCACTGAGTGGGGGCTGGACACTGAAGCTTTCTTT
TRBV29-1	TRBJ1-5	.	TRBD1	CSVVGQGVNQPQHF	TGCAGCGTCGTCGGACAGGGCGTGAATCAGCCCCAGCATTTT
TRBV25-1	TRBJ2-3	.	TRBD1	CASSEDRVPGTDTQYF	TGTGCCAGCAGTGAGGACAGGGTCCCTGGCACAGATACGCAGTATTTT
TRBV7-9	TRBJ2-7	.	TRBD1	CASSDRQGSYEQYF	TGTGCCAGCAGCGACCGACAGGGGTCCTACGAGCAGTACTTC
TRBV5-4	TRBJ1-1	.	TRBD1	CASSPVGDRGGTEAFF	TGTGCCAGCAGCCCGGTGGGGGACAGGGGAGGAACTGAAGCTTTCTTT
TRBV5-6	TRBJ2-7	few	.	CASSLGTASYEQYF	TGTGCCAGCAGCTTGGGGACAGCCTCCTACGAGCAGTACTTC
TRBV15	TRBJ1-1	.	.	CATSRVVNTEAFF	TGTGCCACCAGCAGGGTGGTGAACACTGAAGCTTTCTTT
TRBV9	TRBJ1-2	.	TRBD1	CASSVVTGGINGYTF	TGTGCCAGCAGCGTAGTGACAGGGGGAATCAATGGCTACACCTTC
TRBV29-1	TRBJ2-3	.	.	CSVYWGPGDTQYF	TGCAGCGTTTATTGGGGCCCGGGGGATACGCAGTATTTT
TRBV9	TRBJ2-3	.	.	CASGSTYTQYF	TGTGCCAGCGGATCCACATATACGCAGTATTTT
TRBV11-2	TRBJ1-2	.	.	CASSLGAYGYTF	TGTGCCAGCAGCTTAGGGGCCTATGGCTACACCTTC
TRBV18	TRBJ1-2	.	TRBD1	CASFQDRVSGYGYTF	TGTGCCAGCTTCCAGGACAGGGTCTCAGGCTATGGCTACACCTTC
TRBV18	TRBJ1-2	.	.	CASSPEAYGYTF	TGTGCCAGCTCACCAGAGGCGTATGGCTACACCTTC
TRBV19	TRBJ1-1	.	.	CASSSDRGNTEAFF	TGTGCCAGTAGCTCGGATCGGGGGAACACTGAAGCTTTCTTT